Listed below are T cell receptor beta chains from one sample, sequenced in a study of control samples from healthy donors and cancer patients. Profiled with immunoSEQ multiplex PCR; TCRdb holds only in-frame clones, not every one. The data hold 100,000 to 120,000 clones, with 80% to 90% observed a single time. Sequences were obtained from blood. These receptors were obtained from a woman in her forties or fifties in good health. CDR3s include the opening cysteine and the closing phenylalanine or tryptophan. Each record gives: D gene, clone size, V gene, J gene, CDR3 DNA, CDR3 protein. The D gene is left open where the match is weak. The size of a clone is reported for some rows only, either as once, few or many, or as a class for expanded clones.

TRBD1	-	TRBV9	TRBJ2-5	TGTGCCAGCAGCGCCCAGGGGGCGACTCAAGAGACCCAGTACTTC	CASSAQGATQETQYF
-	-	TRBV3-1/TRBV3-2	TRBJ1-6	TGTGCCAGCAGCCAAGGCTCGGGATCACCCCTCCACTTT	CASSQGSGSPLHF
-	-	TRBV18	TRBJ1-1	TGTGCCAGCTCCCTTACGGGAACTGAAGCTTTCTTT	CASSLTGTEAFF
-	-	TRBV19	TRBJ1-1	TGTGCCAGTAGTATAGATTGGCAGTGGGTTGAAGCTTTCTTT	CASSIDWQWVEAFF
-	once	TRBV25-1	TRBJ2-7	TGTGCCAGCAGTGAGCCGCCGGGACGGGGATTAGGCGAGCAGTACTTC	CASSEPPGRGLGEQYF
-	-	TRBV5-5	TRBJ2-2	TGTGCCAGCAGCTTGAGCGGACCAGGGACCGGGGAGCTGTTTTTT	CASSLSGPGTGELFF
-	-	TRBV6-5	TRBJ1-4	TGTGCCAGCAGTTACCGAGGAAATGAAAAACTGTTTTTT	CASSYRGNEKLFF
TRBD2	-	TRBV5-5	TRBJ2-5	TGTGCCAGCAGCTCCTGGACTAGCGGGCCTGAGACCCAGTACTTC	CASSSWTSGPETQYF
TRBD2	-	TRBV4-1	TRBJ2-5	TGCGCCAGCAGCCTAACAGCGGGAGGCTGGGAGACCCAGTACTTC	CASSLTAGGWETQYF
-	-	TRBV2	TRBJ2-3	TGTGCCAGCAGTGAAAGATTGAGATCCCCGGGGGCGGATACGCAGTATTTT	CASSERLRSPGADTQYF
-	-	TRBV7-2	TRBJ2-3	TGTGCCAGCAGCTGGGACACAGATACGCAGTATTTT	CASSWDTDTQYF
-	-	TRBV11-2	TRBJ1-1	TGTGCCAGCAGTCAAAGATTGGGCTCTGAAGCTTTCTTT	CASSQRLGSEAFF
-	-	TRBV30	TRBJ2-7	TGTGCCTGGACTGGGGGGCTCGAGCAGTACTTC	CAWTGGLEQYF
-	-	TRBV5-6	TRBJ1-2	TGTGCCAGCAGCTTGGGACAGGTCGACAGTTATAACACCTTC	CASSLGQVDSYNTF
-	-	TRBV7-9	TRBJ1-4	TGTGCCAGCAGCGCCAGCGGCTCCTGGGGAGAAAAACTGTTTTTT	CASSASGSWGEKLFF
-	once	TRBV2	TRBJ2-2	TGTGCCAGCAGGTTGTTAGGGGGGTCGGACACCGGGGAGCTGTTTTTT	CASRLLGGSDTGELFF
-	-	TRBV5-6	TRBJ2-7	TGTGCCAGCAGCATTCTTTCCTACGAGCAGTACTTC	CASSILSYEQYF
-	-	TRBV25-1	TRBJ1-2	TGTGCCAGCAGTGTAGGCCCCCCGACAGAATACGCCTATGGCTACACCTTC	CASSVGPPTEYAYGYTF